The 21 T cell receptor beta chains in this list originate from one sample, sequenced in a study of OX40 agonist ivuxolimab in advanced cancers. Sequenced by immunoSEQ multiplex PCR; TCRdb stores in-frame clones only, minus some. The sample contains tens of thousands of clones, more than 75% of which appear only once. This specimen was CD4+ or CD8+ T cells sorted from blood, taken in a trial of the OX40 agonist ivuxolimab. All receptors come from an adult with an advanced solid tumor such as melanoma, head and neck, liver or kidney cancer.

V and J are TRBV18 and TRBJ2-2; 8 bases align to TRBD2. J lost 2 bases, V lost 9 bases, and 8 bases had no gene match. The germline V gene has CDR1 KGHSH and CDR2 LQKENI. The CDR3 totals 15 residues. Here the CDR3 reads CASSSGAPNTGELFF. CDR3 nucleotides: TGTGCCAGTAGTAGCGGGGCACCCAACACCGGGGAGCTGTTTTTT.

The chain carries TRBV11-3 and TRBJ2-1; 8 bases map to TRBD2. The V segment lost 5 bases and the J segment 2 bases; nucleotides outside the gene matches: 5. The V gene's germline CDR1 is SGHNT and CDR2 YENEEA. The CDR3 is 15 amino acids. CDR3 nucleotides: TGTGCCAGCAGCCCGGGGGGGACTCCCTACAATGAGCAGTTCTTC. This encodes CASSPGGTPYNEQFF.

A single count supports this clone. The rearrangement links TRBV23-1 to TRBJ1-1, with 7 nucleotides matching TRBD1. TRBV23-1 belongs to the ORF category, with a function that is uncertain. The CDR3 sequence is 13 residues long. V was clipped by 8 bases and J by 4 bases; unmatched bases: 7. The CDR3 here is CASEEGASTEAFF. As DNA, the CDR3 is TGCGCCAGCGAAGAGGGGGCGAGCACTGAAGCTTTCTTT.

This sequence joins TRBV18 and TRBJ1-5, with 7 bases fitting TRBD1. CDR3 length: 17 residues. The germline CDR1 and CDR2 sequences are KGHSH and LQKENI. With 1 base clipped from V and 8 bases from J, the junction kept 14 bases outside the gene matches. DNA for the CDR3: TGTGCCAGCTCACCACTGTCAGGGACAGCTTCTGGAGAGCCCCAGCATTTT. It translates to CASSPLSGTASGEPQHF. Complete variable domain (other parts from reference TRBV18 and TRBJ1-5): NAGVMQNPRHLVRRRGQEARLRCSPMKGHSHVYWYRQLPEEGLKFMVYLQKENIIDESGMPKERFSAEFPKEGPSILRIQQVVRGDSAAYFCASSPLSGTASGEPQHFGDGTRLSIL.

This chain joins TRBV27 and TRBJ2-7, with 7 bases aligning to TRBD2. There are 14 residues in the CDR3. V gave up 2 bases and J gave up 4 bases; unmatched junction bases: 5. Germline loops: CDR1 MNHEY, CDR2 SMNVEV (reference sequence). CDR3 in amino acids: CASSLGGSLYEQYF. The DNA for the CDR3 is TGTGCCAGCAGTTTAGGCGGGAGCTTATACGAGCAGTACTTC.

The CDR3 reads CASSLAIGLGTEAFF. DNA of the CDR3: TGTGCCAGCAGCTTAGCAATCGGGTTAGGCACTGAAGCTTTCTTT. V usage is TRBV7-9 and J usage is TRBJ1-1; the D is unclear. Germline V gene lookup returns CDR1 SEHNR and CDR2 FQNEAQ (reference sequence). This CDR3 is 15 amino acids long. Trimming left V 0 bases short and J 4 bases short, with 12 bases between.

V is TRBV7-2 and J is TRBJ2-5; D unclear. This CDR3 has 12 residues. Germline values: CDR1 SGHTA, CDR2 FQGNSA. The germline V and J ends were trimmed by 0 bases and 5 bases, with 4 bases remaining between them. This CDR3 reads CASSLAGETQYF. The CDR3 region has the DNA TGTGCCAGCAGCTTAGCTGGGGAGACCCAGTACTTC.

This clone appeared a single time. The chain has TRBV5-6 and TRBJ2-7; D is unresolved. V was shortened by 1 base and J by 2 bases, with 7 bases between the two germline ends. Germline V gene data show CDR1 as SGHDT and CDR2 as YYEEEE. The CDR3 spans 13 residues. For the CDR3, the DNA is TGTGCCAGCAGCTTGACGGTGGCCTACGAGCAGTACTTC. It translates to CASSLTVAYEQYF.

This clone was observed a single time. CDR3 coding DNA: TGTGCCAGCAGCTCCGACGGCTCTGGAAACACCATATATTTT. Translated, it gives CASSSDGSGNTIYF. The genes are TRBV7-3 and TRBJ1-3; D is uncertain. V gave up 4 bases and J gave up 0 bases, with 7 bases separating them. The CDR3 extends over 14 amino acids. Germline loops: CDR1 SGHTA, CDR2 FQGTGA.

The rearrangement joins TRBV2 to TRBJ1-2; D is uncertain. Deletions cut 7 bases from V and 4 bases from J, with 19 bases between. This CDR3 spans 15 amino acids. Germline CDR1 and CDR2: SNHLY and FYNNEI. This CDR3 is CASTLVVQNSYGYTF. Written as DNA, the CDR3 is TGTGCCAGCACCCTAGTAGTGCAGAACTCCTATGGCTACACCTTC. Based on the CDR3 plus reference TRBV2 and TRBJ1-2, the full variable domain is EPEVTQTPSHQVTQMGQEVILRCVPISNHLYFYWYRQILGQKVEFLVSFYNNEISEKSEIFDDQFSVERPDGSNFTLKIRSTKLEDSAMYFCASTLVVQNSYGYTFGSGTRLTVV.

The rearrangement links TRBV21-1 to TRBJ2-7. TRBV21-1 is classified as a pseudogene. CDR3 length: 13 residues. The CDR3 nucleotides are TGTGCCAGCAGCAAAGACGGCAGCTACGAGCAGTACTTC. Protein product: CASSKDGSYEQYF.

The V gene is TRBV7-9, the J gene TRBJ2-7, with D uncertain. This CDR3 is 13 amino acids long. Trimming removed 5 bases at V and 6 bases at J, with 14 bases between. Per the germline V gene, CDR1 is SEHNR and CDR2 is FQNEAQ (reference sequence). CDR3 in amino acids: CASSPSTRFEQYF. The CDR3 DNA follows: TGTGCCAGCAGCCCCAGTACAAGGTTCGAGCAGTACTTC.

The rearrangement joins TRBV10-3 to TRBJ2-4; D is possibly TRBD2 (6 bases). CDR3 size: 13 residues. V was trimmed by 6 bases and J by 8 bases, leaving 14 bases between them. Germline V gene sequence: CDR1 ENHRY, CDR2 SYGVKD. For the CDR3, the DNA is TGTGCCATCAGCGCCGGGACTCGGGACATTCAGTACTTC. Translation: CAISAGTRDIQYF.

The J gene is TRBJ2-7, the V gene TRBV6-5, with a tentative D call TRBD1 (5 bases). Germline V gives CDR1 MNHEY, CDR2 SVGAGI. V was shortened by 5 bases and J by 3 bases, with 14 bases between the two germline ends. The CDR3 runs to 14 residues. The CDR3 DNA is TGTGCCAGCAGTCCCGACGGACAATTCTACGAGCAGTACTTC. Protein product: CASSPDGQFYEQYF.

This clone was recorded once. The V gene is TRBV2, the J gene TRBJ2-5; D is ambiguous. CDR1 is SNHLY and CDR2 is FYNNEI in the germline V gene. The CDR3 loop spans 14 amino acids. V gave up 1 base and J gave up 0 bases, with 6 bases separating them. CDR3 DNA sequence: TGTGCCAGCAGTGAAGTGGTATACCAAGAGACCCAGTACTTC. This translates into CASSEVVYQETQYF. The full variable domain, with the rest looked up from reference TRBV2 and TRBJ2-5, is EPEVTQTPSHQVTQMGQEVILRCVPISNHLYFYWYRQILGQKVEFLVSFYNNEISEKSEIFDDQFSVERPDGSNFTLKIRSTKLEDSAMYFCASSEVVYQETQYFGPGTRLLVL.

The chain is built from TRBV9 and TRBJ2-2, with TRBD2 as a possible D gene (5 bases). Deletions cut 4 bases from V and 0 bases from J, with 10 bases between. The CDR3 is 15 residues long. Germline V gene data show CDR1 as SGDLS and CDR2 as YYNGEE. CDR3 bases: TGTGCCAGCAGCCTTAAGGGAGCGAACACCGGGGAGCTGTTTTTT. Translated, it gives CASSLKGANTGELFF.

CDR3 in amino acids: CASSPGQSNNQPQHF. DNA of the CDR3: TGTGCCAGCTCACCGGGGCAGAGTAACAATCAGCCCCAGCATTTT. This chain links TRBV18 with TRBJ1-5; a weak D match, TRBD1 (5 bases). Germline assignment: CDR1 KGHSH and CDR2 LQKENI. Between the trimmed V and J ends, which lost 3 bases and 3 bases, there was a span of 12 bases. There are 15 residues in the CDR3.

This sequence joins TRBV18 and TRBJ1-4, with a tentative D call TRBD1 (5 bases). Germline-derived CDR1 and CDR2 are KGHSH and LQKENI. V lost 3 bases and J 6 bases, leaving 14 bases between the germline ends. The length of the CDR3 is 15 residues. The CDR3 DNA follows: TGTGCCAGCTCACCGCGCCGTGGGGCGGATGAAAAACTGTTTTTT. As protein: CASSPRRGADEKLFF. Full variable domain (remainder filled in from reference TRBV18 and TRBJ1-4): NAGVMQNPRHLVRRRGQEARLRCSPMKGHSHVYWYRQLPEEGLKFMVYLQKENIIDESGMPKERFSAEFPKEGPSILRIQQVVRGDSAAYFCASSPRRGADEKLFFGSGTQLSVL.

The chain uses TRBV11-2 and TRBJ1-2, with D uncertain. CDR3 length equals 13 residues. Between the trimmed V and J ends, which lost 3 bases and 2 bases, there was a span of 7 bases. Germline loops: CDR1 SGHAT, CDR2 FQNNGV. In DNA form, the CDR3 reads TGTGCCAGCAGCTTGGATCAGAACTATGGCTACACCTTC. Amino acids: CASSLDQNYGYTF. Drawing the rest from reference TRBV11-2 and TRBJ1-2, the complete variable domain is EAGVAQSPRYKIIEKRQSVAFWCNPISGHATLYWYQQILGQGPKLLIQFQNNGVVDDSQLPKDRFSAERLKGVDSTLKIQPAKLEDSAVYLCASSLDQNYGYTFGSGTRLTVV.

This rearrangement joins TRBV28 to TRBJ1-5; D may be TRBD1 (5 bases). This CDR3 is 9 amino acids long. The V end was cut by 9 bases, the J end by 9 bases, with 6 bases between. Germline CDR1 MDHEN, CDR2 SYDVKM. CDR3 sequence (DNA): TGTGCCAGTGGGGGGCCCCAGCATTTT. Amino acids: CASGGPQHF.

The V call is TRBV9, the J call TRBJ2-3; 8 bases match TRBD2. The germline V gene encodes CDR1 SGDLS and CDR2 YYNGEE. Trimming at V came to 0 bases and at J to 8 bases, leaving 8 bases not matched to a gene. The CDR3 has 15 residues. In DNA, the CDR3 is TGTGCCAGCAGCGTAGCCCTGACTAGCGAGCCTACGCAGTATTTT. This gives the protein CASSVALTSEPTQYF.